This entry concerns a single T cell receptor (beta chain). TCRdb keeps only in-frame clones here, not all; method: immunoSEQ multiplex PCR. The sample shows approximately 440,000 clones, about 90% of them seen only once. This record comes from a study of blood T cell repertoires in COVID-19. Study-wide background: Collection of acute and convalescent COVID-19 samples took place in the United States, Italy and Spain. Sources were T cells, B-cell-depleted T cells, or PBMCs; the material itself was cDNA or gDNA.

Two negative PCRs, clearance, or symptom resolution were required of recovered Cohort 3 donors. The germline CDR1 and CDR2 sequences are LGHNT and FRNRAP. The length of the CDR3 is 16 residues. Trimming shortened V by 1 base and J by 0 bases, and 12 bases separated the two germline ends. V gene TRBV12-5 combines with J gene TRBJ1-2, with D possibly TRBD1 on 5 matching bases. Input material: PBMCs or T cells enriched from blood (not recorded which). This sequence was found in a young man who had recovered from COVID-19. The CDR3 nucleotides are TGTGCTAGTGGTTTGGGAATAGGGGAAACTAACTATGGCTACACCTTC. This translates into CASGLGIGETNYGYTF. The entire variable domain, with the rest obtained from reference TRBV12-5 and TRBJ1-2, is as follows: DARVTQTPRHKVTEMGQEVTMRCQPILGHNTVFWYRQTMMQGLELLAYFRNRAPLDDSGMPKDRFSAEMPDATLATLKIQPSEPRDSAVYFCASGLGIGETNYGYTFGSGTRLTVV.